A single T cell receptor beta chain is shown here with its context. The antigen remains undetermined. The assay was immunoSEQ multiplex PCR, and TCRdb's table has in-frame clones only and misses some. The table shows about 38,000 clones, with 75% to 85% occurring only once. These data are taken from a study of a mutant IDH1 vaccine in newly diagnosed glioma. The time point was: week 5, during vaccination. The vaccine gave 300 ug of a 20-mer mutant IDH1 peptide subcutaneously per dose. CDR3 size: 14 residues. Per the germline V gene, CDR1 is SGHRS and CDR2 is YFSETQ. The V and J ends lost 4 bases and 5 bases respectively, with 15 bases between them.

The sequencing used PBMCs, collected from a glioma patient whose treatment included an IDH1 peptide vaccine. The chain has TRBV5-1 and TRBJ1-1; TRBD1 might be the D (6 bases). This TCR derives from a man in his forties or fifties with glioma. The CDR3 is CASSRGTPGTEAFF. The CDR3 bases are TGCGCCAGCAGCAGGGGGACCCCGGGTACTGAAGCTTTCTTT.